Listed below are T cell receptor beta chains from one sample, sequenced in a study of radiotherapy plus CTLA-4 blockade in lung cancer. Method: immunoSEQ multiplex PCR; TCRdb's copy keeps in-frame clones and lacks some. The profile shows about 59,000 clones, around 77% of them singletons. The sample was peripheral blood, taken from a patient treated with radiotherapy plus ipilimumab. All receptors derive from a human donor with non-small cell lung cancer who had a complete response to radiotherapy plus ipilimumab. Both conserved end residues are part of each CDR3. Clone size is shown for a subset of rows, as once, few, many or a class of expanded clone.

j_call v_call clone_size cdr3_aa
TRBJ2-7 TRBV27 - CASSPWTGGSEQYF
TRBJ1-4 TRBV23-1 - CASTRTGGMRTPSPIRPDEKLFF
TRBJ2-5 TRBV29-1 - CSVEGGNQETQYF
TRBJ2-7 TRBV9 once CASSVSSEQYF
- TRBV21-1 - CASKTNRGNEQYF
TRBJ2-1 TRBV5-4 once CASSPGGASGRYEQFF
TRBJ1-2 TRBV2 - CASSEDRDGGYTF
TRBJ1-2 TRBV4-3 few CASSPTAYNYGYTF
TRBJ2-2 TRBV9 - CASSSRLAGVGELFF
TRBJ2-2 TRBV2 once CASSEGAGKAGELFF
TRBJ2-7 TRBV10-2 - CASRTGSSYEQYF
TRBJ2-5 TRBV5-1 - CASSLEAGGQETQYF
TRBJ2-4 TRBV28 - CASSPRGRSVSDIQYF
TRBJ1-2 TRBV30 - CAWQGDRYGYTF
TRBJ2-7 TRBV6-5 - CASSYGTSVGQYF
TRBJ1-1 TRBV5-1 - CASSYTGQGNTEAFF
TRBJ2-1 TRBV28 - CASSLTGRNEQFF
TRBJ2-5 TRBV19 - CASSSQTRGQETQYF
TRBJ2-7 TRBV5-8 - CASSPGQYEQYF
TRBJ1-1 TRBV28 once CASITAEKAFF
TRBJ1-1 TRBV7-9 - CASSSFGEGNTEAFF
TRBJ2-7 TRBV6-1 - CASSSRQGGTYEQYF
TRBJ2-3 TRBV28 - CASSLARAGLTDTQYF
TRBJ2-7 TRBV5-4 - CASGPGLADDEQYF
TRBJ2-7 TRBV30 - CAWSEVRGLEQYF
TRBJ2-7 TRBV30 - CAWSTRTGDYEQYF
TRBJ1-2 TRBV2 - CASGGHDYGYTF
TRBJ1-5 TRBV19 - CASMAGGRLNQPQHF
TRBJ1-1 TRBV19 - CASSKGYFRALSTEAFF
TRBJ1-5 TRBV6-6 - CASSGGRTVRNQPQHF
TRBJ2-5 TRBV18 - CASSPFRRETQYF
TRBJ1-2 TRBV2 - CASSGGEFYGYTF
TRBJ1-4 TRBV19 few CASQQNRNEKLFF
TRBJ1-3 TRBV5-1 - CASSLDSSGNTIYF
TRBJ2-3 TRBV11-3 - CASSLDQDTQYF
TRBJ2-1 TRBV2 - CASSEREGTTQFF
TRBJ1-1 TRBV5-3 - CARSMAGGFRSMNTEAFF
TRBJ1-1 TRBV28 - CASSGRAGALTFRDTEAFF
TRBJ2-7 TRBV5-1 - CASSSPAGGSSYEQYF
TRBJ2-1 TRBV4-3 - CASSQEVGSEQFF
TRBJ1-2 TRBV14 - CASSQDQANYGYTF
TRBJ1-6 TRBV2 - CASSGGQGTKGSPLHF
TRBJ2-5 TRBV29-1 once CSVRRTSDETQYF
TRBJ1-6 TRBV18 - CASSPTASSYNSPLHF